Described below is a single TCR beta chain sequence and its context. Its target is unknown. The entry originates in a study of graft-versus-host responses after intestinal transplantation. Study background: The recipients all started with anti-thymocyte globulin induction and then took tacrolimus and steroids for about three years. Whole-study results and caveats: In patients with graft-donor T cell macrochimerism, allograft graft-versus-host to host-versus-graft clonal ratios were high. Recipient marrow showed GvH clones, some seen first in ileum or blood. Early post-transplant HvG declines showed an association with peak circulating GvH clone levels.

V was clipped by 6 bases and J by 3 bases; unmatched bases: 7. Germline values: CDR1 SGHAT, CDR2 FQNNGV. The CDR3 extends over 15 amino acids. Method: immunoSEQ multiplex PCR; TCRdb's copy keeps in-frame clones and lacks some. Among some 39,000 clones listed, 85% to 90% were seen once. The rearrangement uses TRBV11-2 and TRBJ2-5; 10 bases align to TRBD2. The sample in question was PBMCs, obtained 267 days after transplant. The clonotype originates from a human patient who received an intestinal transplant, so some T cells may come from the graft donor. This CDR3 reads CASRYTGTSEETQYF. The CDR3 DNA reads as TGTGCCAGCAGATATACCGGGACTAGCGAAGAGACCCAGTACTTC. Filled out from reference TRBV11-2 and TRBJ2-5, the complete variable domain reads EAGVAQSPRYKIIEKRQSVAFWCNPISGHATLYWYQQILGQGPKLLIQFQNNGVVDDSQLPKDRFSAERLKGVDSTLKIQPAKLEDSAVYLCASRYTGTSEETQYFGPGTRLLVL.